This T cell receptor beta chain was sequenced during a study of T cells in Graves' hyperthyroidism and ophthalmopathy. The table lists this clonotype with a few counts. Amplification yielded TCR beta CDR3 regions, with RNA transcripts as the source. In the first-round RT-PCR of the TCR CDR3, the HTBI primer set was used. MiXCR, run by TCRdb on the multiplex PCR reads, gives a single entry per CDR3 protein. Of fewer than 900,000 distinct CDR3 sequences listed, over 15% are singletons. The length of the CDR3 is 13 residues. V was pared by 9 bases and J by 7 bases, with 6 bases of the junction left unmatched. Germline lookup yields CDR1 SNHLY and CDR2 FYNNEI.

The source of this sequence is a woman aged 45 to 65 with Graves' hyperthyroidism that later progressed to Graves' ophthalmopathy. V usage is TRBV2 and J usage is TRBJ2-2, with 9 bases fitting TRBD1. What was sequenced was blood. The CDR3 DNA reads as TGTGCCAGGGGGACAGGGACGATCGGGGAGCTGTTTTTT. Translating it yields CARGTGTIGELFF. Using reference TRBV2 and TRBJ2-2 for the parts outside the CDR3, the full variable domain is EPEVTQTPSHQVTQMGQEVILRCVPISNHLYFYWYRQILGQKVEFLVSFYNNEISEKSEIFDDQFSVERPDGSNFTLKIRSTKLEDSAMYFCARGTGTIGELFFGEGSRLTVL.